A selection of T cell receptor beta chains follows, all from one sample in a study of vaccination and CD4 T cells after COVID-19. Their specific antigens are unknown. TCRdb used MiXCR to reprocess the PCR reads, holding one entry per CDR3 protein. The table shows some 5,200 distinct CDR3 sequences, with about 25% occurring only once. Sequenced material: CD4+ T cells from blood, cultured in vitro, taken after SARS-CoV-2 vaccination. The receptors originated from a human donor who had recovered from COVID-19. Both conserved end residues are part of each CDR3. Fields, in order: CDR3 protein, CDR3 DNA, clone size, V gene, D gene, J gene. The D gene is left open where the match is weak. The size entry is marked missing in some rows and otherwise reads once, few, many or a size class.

cdr3_aa: CASSILQGLGTYEQYF; cdr3_nt: TGTGCCAGCAGCATACTTCAGGGTCTGGGGACATACGAGCAGTACTTC; clone_size: medium-sized; v_call: TRBV7-2; d_call: -; j_call: TRBJ2-7
cdr3_aa: CSVVSGSTDTQYF; cdr3_nt: TGCAGCGTCGTTAGCGGGAGCACAGATACGCAGTATTTT; clone_size: -; v_call: TRBV29-1; d_call: TRBD2; j_call: TRBJ2-3
cdr3_aa: CAISESDSSTDTQYF; cdr3_nt: TGTGCCATCAGTGAGTCGGACAGTAGCACAGATACGCAGTATTTT; clone_size: -; v_call: TRBV10-3; d_call: -; j_call: TRBJ2-3
cdr3_aa: CASSAAYSSYNEQFF; cdr3_nt: TGTGCCAGCAGCGCCGCCTATAGCTCCTACAATGAGCAGTTCTTC; clone_size: -; v_call: TRBV7-3; d_call: -; j_call: TRBJ2-1
cdr3_aa: CASKWNNEQFF; cdr3_nt: TGTGCCAGCAAATGGAACAATGAGCAGTTCTTC; clone_size: few; v_call: TRBV6-1; d_call: -; j_call: TRBJ2-1
cdr3_aa: CASSLRASMNEQFF; cdr3_nt: TGTGCCAGCAGCTTAAGGGCTAGCATGAATGAGCAGTTCTTC; clone_size: -; v_call: TRBV7-3; d_call: -; j_call: TRBJ2-1
cdr3_aa: CASSSLSSGAQINEQFF; cdr3_nt: TGTGCCAGCAGCTCCCTCTCTAGCGGGGCCCAAATCAATGAGCAGTTCTTC; clone_size: once; v_call: TRBV14; d_call: TRBD2; j_call: TRBJ2-1
cdr3_aa: CASSKQSLVGGYTF; cdr3_nt: TGTGCCAGCAGTAAGCAATCCCTGGTGGGGGGCTACACCTTC; clone_size: few; v_call: TRBV28; d_call: -; j_call: TRBJ1-2
cdr3_aa: CASSFDRNYGYTF; cdr3_nt: TGTGCCAGCAGCTTTGACAGAAACTATGGCTACACCTTC; clone_size: medium-sized; v_call: TRBV7-2; d_call: -; j_call: TRBJ1-2
cdr3_aa: CSVVQPGEGNEQYF; cdr3_nt: TGCAGTGTCGTCCAGCCAGGGGAGGGCAACGAGCAGTACTTC; clone_size: few; v_call: TRBV20-1; d_call: -; j_call: TRBJ2-7
cdr3_aa: CASSYSPQGGYEQYF; cdr3_nt: TGTGCCAGCAGTTACTCACCACAGGGGGGCTACGAGCAGTACTTC; clone_size: medium-sized; v_call: TRBV6-5; d_call: TRBD1; j_call: TRBJ2-7
cdr3_aa: CASTTLGLAGVGQTQYF; cdr3_nt: TGTGCCAGCACCACCTTGGGACTAGCGGGGGTGGGACAGACCCAGTACTTC; clone_size: few; v_call: TRBV25-1; d_call: TRBD2; j_call: TRBJ2-5
cdr3_aa: CASSSYAGQVGIQPQHF; cdr3_nt: TGTGCCAGCAGTTCCTATGCGGGTCAGGTGGGGATTCAGCCCCAGCATTTT; clone_size: few; v_call: TRBV27; d_call: -; j_call: TRBJ1-5
cdr3_aa: CASSRLASSYNEQFF; cdr3_nt: TGTGCCAGCAGCCGACTGGCTAGCTCCTACAATGAGCAGTTCTTC; clone_size: -; v_call: TRBV7-2; d_call: -; j_call: TRBJ2-1
cdr3_aa: CASSLRQGATDTQYF; cdr3_nt: TGTGCCAGCAGCTTAAGACAGGGGGCAACAGATACGCAGTATTTT; clone_size: few; v_call: TRBV7-6; d_call: TRBD1; j_call: TRBJ2-3
cdr3_aa: CSAQTGSNDEQYF; cdr3_nt: TGCAGTGCTCAGACAGGGTCGAACGACGAGCAGTACTTC; clone_size: medium-sized; v_call: TRBV20-1; d_call: TRBD1; j_call: TRBJ2-7
cdr3_aa: CASTQQVGGGNGYTF; cdr3_nt: TGTGCCAGCACCCAACAGGTTGGGGGGGGGAATGGCTACACCTTC; clone_size: -; v_call: TRBV27; d_call: -; j_call: TRBJ1-2
cdr3_aa: CASSLLGNQPQHF; cdr3_nt: TGTGCCAGCAGTTTATTAGGGAATCAGCCCCAGCATTTT; clone_size: -; v_call: TRBV28; d_call: -; j_call: TRBJ1-5
cdr3_aa: CAISNNRGGGANVLTF; cdr3_nt: TGTGCCATCAGCAATAACAGGGGAGGTGGGGCCAACGTCCTGACTTTC; clone_size: -; v_call: TRBV10-3; d_call: -; j_call: TRBJ2-6
cdr3_aa: CASSRQGAYTGELFF; cdr3_nt: TGTGCCAGCAGTAGACAGGGGGCTTACACCGGGGAGCTGTTTTTT; clone_size: -; v_call: TRBV6-1; d_call: TRBD1; j_call: TRBJ2-2
cdr3_aa: CASGRQTNTEAFF; cdr3_nt: TGTGCCAGCGGGAGACAGACCAACACTGAAGCTTTCTTT; clone_size: -; v_call: TRBV25-1; d_call: -; j_call: TRBJ1-1
cdr3_aa: CSAYGGTLVNEQFF; cdr3_nt: TGCAGTGCTTATGGCGGGACTCTCGTCAATGAGCAGTTCTTC; clone_size: large; v_call: TRBV20-1; d_call: -; j_call: TRBJ2-1
cdr3_aa: CASSLRGQGNQETQYF; cdr3_nt: TGCGCCAGCAGCTTGAGAGGACAGGGGAATCAAGAGACCCAGTACTTC; clone_size: -; v_call: TRBV5-1; d_call: TRBD1; j_call: TRBJ2-5
cdr3_aa: CASSLFQGTGANEQFF; cdr3_nt: TGTGCCAGCAGCTTATTTCAAGGGACAGGGGCCAATGAGCAGTTCTTC; clone_size: few; v_call: TRBV7-6; d_call: TRBD1; j_call: TRBJ2-1
cdr3_aa: CASSIGGPEAFF; cdr3_nt: TGTGCCAGTAGTATAGGGGGCCCTGAAGCTTTCTTT; clone_size: few; v_call: TRBV19; d_call: -; j_call: TRBJ1-1
cdr3_aa: CASSLALGLDSTDTQYF; cdr3_nt: TGTGCCAGCAGCTTAGCCCTAGGATTGGACAGCACAGATACGCAGTATTTT; clone_size: -; v_call: TRBV7-9; d_call: -; j_call: TRBJ2-3
cdr3_aa: CASSLYVKVDNQPQHF; cdr3_nt: TGTGCCAGCAGCCTATACGTGAAGGTGGACAATCAGCCCCAGCATTTT; clone_size: medium-sized; v_call: TRBV7-2; d_call: -; j_call: TRBJ1-5
cdr3_aa: CASSRDNSYEQYF; cdr3_nt: TGCGCCAGCAGCCGCGACAACTCCTACGAGCAGTACTTC; clone_size: -; v_call: TRBV5-1; d_call: -; j_call: TRBJ2-7
cdr3_aa: CASSLGGVSSTDTQYF; cdr3_nt: TGCGCCAGCAGCTTGGGCGGGGTTTCAAGCACAGATACGCAGTATTTT; clone_size: -; v_call: TRBV5-1; d_call: -; j_call: TRBJ2-3
cdr3_aa: CASSFARYEQYF; cdr3_nt: TGTGCCAGCAGTTTCGCTCGATACGAGCAGTACTTC; clone_size: medium-sized; v_call: TRBV28; d_call: -; j_call: TRBJ2-7
cdr3_aa: CASSSTGYQETQYF; cdr3_nt: TGCGCCAGCAGTTCGACAGGGTACCAAGAGACCCAGTACTTC; clone_size: -; v_call: TRBV5-1; d_call: TRBD1; j_call: TRBJ2-5
cdr3_aa: CASSQELAYEQYF; cdr3_nt: TGCGCCAGCAGCCAAGAGTTAGCGTACGAGCAGTACTTC; clone_size: medium-sized; v_call: TRBV4-3; d_call: -; j_call: TRBJ2-7
cdr3_aa: CASSLQGYNSPLHF; cdr3_nt: TGTGCCAGTAGCCTCCAGGGTTATAATTCACCCCTCCACTTT; clone_size: -; v_call: TRBV19; d_call: -; j_call: TRBJ1-6
cdr3_aa: CASSLQETQYF; cdr3_nt: TGTGCCAGCAGTCTGCAAGAGACCCAGTACTTC; clone_size: medium-sized; v_call: TRBV28; d_call: -; j_call: TRBJ2-5
cdr3_aa: CASSNRDRGSNQPQHF; cdr3_nt: TGTGCCAGCAGCAACCGGGACAGGGGGTCCAATCAGCCCCAGCATTTT; clone_size: few; v_call: TRBV5-4; d_call: TRBD1; j_call: TRBJ1-5
cdr3_aa: CASSPDRLIEQYF; cdr3_nt: TGTGCCAGCTCACCCGACAGGTTAATCGAGCAGTACTTC; clone_size: -; v_call: TRBV18; d_call: -; j_call: TRBJ2-7
cdr3_aa: CASKEGQGSNQPQHF; cdr3_nt: TGTGCCAGTAAGGAGGGACAGGGCTCCAATCAGCCCCAGCATTTT; clone_size: -; v_call: TRBV19; d_call: TRBD1; j_call: TRBJ1-5
cdr3_aa: CARLGGRKDGYTF; cdr3_nt: TGTGCCAGACTGGGTGGAAGGAAGGATGGCTACACCTTC; clone_size: -; v_call: TRBV7-7; d_call: -; j_call: TRBJ1-2
cdr3_aa: CSATPGQTNEKLFF; cdr3_nt: TGCAGTGCTACCCCCGGACAGACTAATGAAAAACTGTTTTTT; clone_size: once; v_call: TRBV20-1; d_call: -; j_call: TRBJ1-4
cdr3_aa: CASSVGRTGGFRETQYF; cdr3_nt: TGTGCCAGCAGCGTAGGGCGGACAGGGGGCTTCCGAGAGACCCAGTACTTC; clone_size: -; v_call: TRBV9; d_call: TRBD1; j_call: TRBJ2-5
cdr3_aa: CSARDAGVAVSETQYF; cdr3_nt: TGCAGTGCTAGAGATGCGGGAGTGGCTGTTAGCGAGACCCAGTACTTC; clone_size: medium-sized; v_call: TRBV20-1; d_call: TRBD2; j_call: TRBJ2-5
cdr3_aa: CASSYGGRSYEQYF; cdr3_nt: TGTGCCAGCAGTTACGGAGGACGGTCCTACGAGCAGTACTTC; clone_size: -; v_call: TRBV5-4; d_call: -; j_call: TRBJ2-7
cdr3_aa: CASSVAPGANNEQFF; cdr3_nt: TGCGCCAGCAGCGTCGCCCCAGGGGCTAACAATGAGCAGTTCTTC; clone_size: -; v_call: TRBV5-1; d_call: -; j_call: TRBJ2-1
cdr3_aa: CASTLGVGNQPQHF; cdr3_nt: TGTGCCAGTACCCTAGGGGTTGGGAATCAGCCCCAGCATTTT; clone_size: -; v_call: TRBV19; d_call: -; j_call: TRBJ1-5
cdr3_aa: CSATPDFAFSGANVLTF; cdr3_nt: TGCAGTGCTACCCCGGACTTCGCGTTCTCTGGGGCCAACGTCCTGACTTTC; clone_size: few; v_call: TRBV20-1; d_call: -; j_call: TRBJ2-6